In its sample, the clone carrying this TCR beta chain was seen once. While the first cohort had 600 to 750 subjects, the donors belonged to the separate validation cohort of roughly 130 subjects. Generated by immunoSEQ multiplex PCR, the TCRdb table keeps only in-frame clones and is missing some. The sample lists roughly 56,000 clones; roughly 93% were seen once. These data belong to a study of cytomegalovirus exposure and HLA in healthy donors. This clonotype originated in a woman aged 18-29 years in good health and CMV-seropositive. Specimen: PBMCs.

Here the CDR3 DNA reads TGCGCCAGTTGGACTAGCGGGAGAACAGATACGCAGTATTTT. Translating it yields CASWTSGRTDTQYF. The chain recombines TRBV10-2 with TRBJ2-3, with 13 nucleotides matching TRBD2. The CDR3 covers 14 residues. Germline V gives CDR1 WSHSY, CDR2 SAAADI. V was pared by 9 bases and J by 3 bases, with 3 bases of the junction left unmatched.